The TCR delta chain under discussion was sequenced for a study of Vδ1+ human thymocytes. Study results and caveats: TRD repertoires were essentially private, unlike widely shared TRG clonotypes. Thymic delta-chain repertoires held roughly 20% Vdelta2 sequences and few Vdelta3, despite high sort purity. In the thymus, TRG and TRD repertoires looked highly polyclonal with Gaussian CDR3 lengths. Unexpected Vdelta2 sequences could cause misinterpretation of bulk repertoire data.

The CDR3 loop spans 24 amino acids. V lost 3 bases, J lost 0 bases, and 38 bases lay in between. Germline V gives CDR1 TSWWSYY, CDR2 QGS. The sorted cells were CD3+ Vdelta1+ Vdelta2- thymocytes from alphabeta-depleted thymus. About this clone: Its antigen remains unidentified.

RNA was extracted from the cells and then reverse transcribed. CDR3 amplicons came from multiplex PCR with pooled V-gene forward and constant-region reverse primers. TCRdb re-analyzed the multiplex PCR reads via CATT. The sample consists of over 45,000 delta-chain clones, over 12% of them appearing once. What was sequenced was Vdelta1+ gamma-delta thymocytes from the thymus. The subset is: FACS-sorted CD3+ TCRalphabeta- TCRVdelta1+ TCRVdelta2- thymocytes. The TCR originated in a girl under two years old who had congenital heart surgery. This chain joins TRDV1 and TRDJ1; possibly TRDD3 for D (5 bases). CDR3 residues: CALGDYTSPSQSAPTVMYTDKLIF. CDR3 nucleotides: TGTGCTCTTGGGGACTATACGTCACCCTCTCAATCCGCACCGACCGTTATGTACACCGATAAACTCATCTTT.